This T cell receptor (beta chain) derives from a study of blood T cells in healthy people across ages. Then a second PCR, running roughly 7 to 11 cycles, was carried out with a sample-barcoded 5' primer and a J-beta primer mix. TCRdb independently ran MiXCR on the 5' RACE reads; one entry per CDR3 protein. The sample shows fewer than 1.5 million distinct CDR3 sequences, about 43% of them seen only once. Germline CDR1 reads MNHEY; CDR2 reads SVGEGT. The CDR3 covers 16 residues. V was pared by 5 bases and J by 3 bases, with 18 bases between. This sequence originates from a woman aged 18-29 years in good health. The sequenced sample was blood. The J gene is TRBJ2-3, the V gene TRBV6-2 or TRBV6-3, with D unresolved. The CDR3 coding sequence is TGTGCCAGCAGTCTCGGTGAGCTGTCCCGTACAGATACGCAGTATTTT. It codes for CASSLGELSRTDTQYF.